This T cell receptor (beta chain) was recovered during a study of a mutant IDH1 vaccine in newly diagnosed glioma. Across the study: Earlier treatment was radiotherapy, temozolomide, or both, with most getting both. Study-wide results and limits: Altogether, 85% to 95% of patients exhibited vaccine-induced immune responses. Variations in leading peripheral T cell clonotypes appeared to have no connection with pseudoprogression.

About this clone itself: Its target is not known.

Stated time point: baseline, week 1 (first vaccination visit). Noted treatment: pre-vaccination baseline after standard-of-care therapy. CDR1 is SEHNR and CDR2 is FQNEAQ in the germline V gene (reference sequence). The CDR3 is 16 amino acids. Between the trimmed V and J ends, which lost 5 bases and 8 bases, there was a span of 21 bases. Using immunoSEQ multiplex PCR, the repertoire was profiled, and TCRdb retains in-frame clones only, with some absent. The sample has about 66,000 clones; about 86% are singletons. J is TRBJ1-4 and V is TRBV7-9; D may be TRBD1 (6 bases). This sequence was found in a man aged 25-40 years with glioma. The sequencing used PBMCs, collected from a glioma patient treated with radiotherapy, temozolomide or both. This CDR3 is CASSIARGGNREKLFF. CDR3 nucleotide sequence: TGTGCCAGCAGCATCGCAAGGGGGGGGAACCGCGAAAAACTGTTTTTT.